Below, one T cell receptor (beta chain) is given with its context. Patients from Seattle were sampled longitudinally, starting during active infection. This entry belongs to a study of blood T cell repertoires in COVID-19. This table comes from immunoSEQ multiplex PCR, and its TCRdb copy is limited to in-frame clones, with some not included. This sample has 200,000 to 300,000 clones, with roughly four fifths found just once. V was trimmed by 1 base and J by 4 bases, leaving 7 bases between them. There are 14 residues in the CDR3. CDR1 is LGHDT and CDR2 is YNNKEL in the germline V gene (reference sequence).

The chain joins TRBV3-1 (or the pseudogene TRBV3-2) to TRBJ2-2; maybe TRBD2 (5 bases). This TCR derives from a woman older than 75 with COVID-19, enrolled during active disease. The sequenced material came from peripheral blood. The CDR3 spells CASSQGEGTGELFF. CDR3 DNA sequence: TGTGCCAGCAGCCAAGGAGAGGGCACCGGGGAGCTGTTTTTT.